This TCR beta chain came from a study of blood T cells in healthy people across ages. The authors ran a second PCR of about 6 to 11 cycles using a sample-barcoded 5' primer and a J-beta primer mix. Via MiXCR, TCRdb re-called the 5' RACE reads, giving one row per CDR3 protein. The data hold around 2 million distinct CDR3 sequences, with 35% to 50% observed a single time. In this sample, this clonotype turned up a few times. The antigen remains undetermined. Study conclusions and caveats: Strong correlation was found linking TCR beta diversity to naive T cell percentage.

This CDR3 is 13 amino acids long. V lost 6 bases, J lost 3 bases, and 4 bases stayed unmatched. Germline CDR1 is LNHNV and CDR2 is YYDKDF (reference sequence). Total RNA, at least 5 micrograms per sample, was extracted from PBMCs. The source is a human donor in good health. The chain recombines TRBV15 with TRBJ1-2; 7 bases fit TRBD1. Source material: blood. The CDR3 nucleotides are TGTGCCACCAGTACCGACAGGGACTATGGCTACACCTTC. Encoded protein: CATSTDRDYGYTF.